The 18 T cell receptor beta chains in this list originate from one sample, sequenced in a study of OX40 agonist ivuxolimab in advanced cancers. Method: immunoSEQ multiplex PCR; TCRdb's copy keeps in-frame clones and lacks some. The data contain 45,000 to 55,000 clones, approximately 80% of them seen just once; the ten biggest clones take up approximately 6.1%. The source material was CD4+ or CD8+ T cells sorted from blood, sampled in a trial of the OX40 agonist ivuxolimab. The receptors here all came from an adult with an advanced solid tumor such as melanoma, head and neck, liver or kidney cancer.

Only one count was recorded for this clone. The chain is built from TRBV10-1 and TRBJ2-4, with D tentatively TRBD1 (5 bases). The CDR3 is 14 amino acids. In germline, CDR1 is WNHNN, CDR2 SYGVQD (reference sequence). Trimming removed 3 bases from V and 5 bases from J, with 11 bases in between. CDR3 coding DNA: TGCGCCAGCAGTGATTCTGGGGCCGAAAACATTCAGTACTTC. It specifies CASSDSGAENIQYF.

This clone appeared once. The chain couples TRBV19 to TRBJ1-3, with D unresolved. This CDR3 has 15 residues. Germline loops: CDR1 LNHDA, CDR2 SQIVND (reference sequence). Trimming removed 0 bases at V and 3 bases at J, with 9 bases between. CDR3 sequence (DNA): TGTGCCAGTAGTATAGATCGCGGCAGTGGAAACACCATATATTTT. It encodes CASSIDRGSGNTIYF. The full variable domain, rest sourced from reference TRBV19 and TRBJ1-3, is DGGITQSPKYLFRKEGQNVTLSCEQNLNHDAMYWYRQDPGQGLRLIYYSQIVNDFQKGDIAEGYSVSREKKESFPLTVTSAQKNPTAFYLCASSIDRGSGNTIYFGEGSWLTVV.

The chain has TRBV5-1 and TRBJ2-3; possibly TRBD2 for D (7 bases). Germline assignment: CDR1 SGHRS and CDR2 YFSETQ. The ends were cut back, 0 bases at V and 2 bases at J, with 10 bases in the middle. The CDR3 loop spans 15 amino acids. The CDR3 spells CASSLGGGFTDTQYF. The CDR3 DNA is TGCGCCAGCAGCTTGGGCGGGGGCTTCACAGATACGCAGTATTTT.

The sample holds a few counts of this clone. The chain joins TRBV2 to TRBJ2-7; D might be TRBD2 (6 bases). Deletions cut 5 bases from V and 5 bases from J, with 19 bases between. Germline values: CDR1 SNHLY, CDR2 FYNNEI. CDR3 length equals 15 residues. CDR3 region: CASSTPPAGGDEQYF. CDR3 coding DNA: TGTGCCAGCAGTACTCCCCCGGCCGGGGGAGACGAGCAGTACTTC.

The rearrangement uses TRBV19 and TRBJ1-1, with a weak D call TRBD1 (5 bases). Germline V lookup: CDR1 LNHDA, CDR2 SQIVND (reference sequence). The V and J ends lost 6 bases and 4 bases respectively, with 15 bases between them. This CDR3 contains 14 residues. The CDR3 DNA reads TGTGCCAGTAGGGACCCCGGGGCTGCCACTGAAGCTTTCTTT. Protein sequence: CASRDPGAATEAFF.

J is TRBJ2-4 and V is TRBV2; D might be TRBD1 (5 bases). The germline V gene has CDR1 SNHLY and CDR2 FYNNEI. This CDR3 comprises 12 residues. V gave up 10 bases and J gave up 2 bases, with 9 bases separating them. The CDR3 here is CATGQSKNIQYF. As DNA, the CDR3 is TGTGCCACTGGACAATCCAAAAACATTCAGTACTTC. Drawing the rest from reference TRBV2 and TRBJ2-4, the complete variable domain is EPEVTQTPSHQVTQMGQEVILRCVPISNHLYFYWYRQILGQKVEFLVSFYNNEISEKSEIFDDQFSVERPDGSNFTLKIRSTKLEDSAMYFCATGQSKNIQYFGAGTRLSVL.

V is TRBV9 and J is TRBJ2-1; D gene ambiguous. Germline CDR1 reads SGDLS; CDR2 reads YYNGEE. The V end lost 0 bases, the J end lost 4 bases, and 8 bases lay between the germline ends. CDR3 length: 14 amino acids. This CDR3 reads CASSVGAGYNEQFF. The CDR3 DNA reads TGTGCCAGCAGCGTAGGGGCAGGTTACAATGAGCAGTTCTTC.

V usage is TRBV28 and J usage is TRBJ1-2; D gene uncertain. The CDR3 is made up of 12 amino acids. Trimming stripped 6 bases from V and 8 bases from J, with 13 bases between. Germline V gives CDR1 MDHEN, CDR2 SYDVKM. This CDR3 reads CASSPVGSGYTF. The CDR3 region has the DNA TGTGCCAGCAGCCCGGTAGGCAGCGGCTACACCTTC.

The chain couples TRBV19 to TRBJ1-1; D unclear. Germline values: CDR1 LNHDA, CDR2 SQIVND (reference sequence). V was clipped by 7 bases and J by 0 bases, with 12 bases between them. The length of the CDR3 is 14 residues. In nucleotides, the CDR3 is TGTGCCAGTATGCATCTCGGGGTGAACACTGAAGCTTTCTTT. Amino acids: CASMHLGVNTEAFF.

The V and J genes are TRBV5-1 and TRBJ1-1; no reliable D call. The germline V and J ends were trimmed by 3 bases and 11 bases, with 17 bases remaining between them. The CDR3 is 13 residues long. The germline CDR1 and CDR2 sequences are SGHRS and YFSETQ. The CDR3 bases are TGCGCCAGCAGCTCTGGACGGGGAGATGGGGCTTTCTTT. It yields the protein CASSSGRGDGAFF.

The rearrangement joins TRBV28 to TRBJ2-1, with a possible D match to TRBD2 (5 bases). V lost 1 base and J lost 6, with 13 bases in between. CDR1 and CDR2 (germline): MDHEN, SYDVKM. The CDR3 runs 15 residues. This chain's CDR3 is CASSLLRDERNEQFF. The CDR3 nucleotides read TGTGCCAGCAGTTTATTGAGGGATGAACGCAATGAGCAGTTCTTC.

The chain couples TRBV28 to TRBJ2-2, with D possibly TRBD2 on 6 matching bases. V was pared by 6 bases and J by 4 bases, with 12 bases between. The germline V gene encodes CDR1 MDHEN and CDR2 SYDVKM. This CDR3 has 14 amino acids. The CDR3 region has the DNA TGTGCCAGCAGGGAGGGTGGTGGCACCGGGGAGCTGTTTTTT. This sequence encodes CASREGGGTGELFF.

The gene calls are TRBV6-6 and TRBJ2-3; the D is unclear. V lost 0 bases to trimming and J lost 4 bases, with 5 bases between them. Germline V CDR1 and CDR2: MNHNY, SVGAGI (reference sequence). The CDR3 extends over 13 amino acids. The CDR3 protein is CASSYSNPDTQYF. CDR3 in DNA: TGTGCCAGCAGTTACTCGAACCCAGATACGCAGTATTTT.

V is TRBV9 and J is TRBJ2-2; D is uncertain. The V gene lost 5 bases and the J gene lost 6 bases, with 8 bases spanning the gap. Germline values: CDR1 SGDLS, CDR2 YYNGEE. The CDR3 is made up of 12 amino acids. The CDR3 reads CASRDLPGELFF. The CDR3 DNA follows: TGTGCCAGCAGGGACCTCCCCGGGGAGCTGTTTTTT.

This clone was recorded only once. The J gene is TRBJ1-5, the V gene TRBV4-1, with 7 nucleotides matching TRBD1. Germline V gene sequence: CDR1 MGHRA, CDR2 YSYEKL. The V and J ends lost 3 bases and 0 bases, in that order; junction bases with no gene match: 5. This CDR3 is built from 16 residues. The CDR3 protein is CASSQWDSNSNQPQHF. The CDR3 coding sequence is TGCGCCAGCAGCCAGTGGGACAGCAATAGCAATCAGCCCCAGCATTTT.

The rearrangement joins TRBV6-1 to TRBJ2-7; D is perhaps TRBD1 (5 bases). The ends were cut back, 8 bases at V and 1 base at J, with 6 bases in the middle. CDR3 length equals 11 residues. Germline CDR1 is MNHNS and CDR2 is SASEGT. CDR3 nucleotide sequence: TGTGCCAGCCGACAGTCCTACGAGCAGTACGTC. Its translation: CASRQSYEQYV.

This clone was picked up one time. The chain carries TRBV5-4 and TRBJ2-7; D is ambiguous. CDR1 is SGHNT, CDR2 YYREEE, per germline (reference sequence). Trimming pared 0 bases from V and 7 bases from J, leaving 5 bases between. The CDR3 is made up of 11 amino acids. CDR3 residues: CASSLGMEQYV. The CDR3 DNA sequence: TGTGCCAGCAGCTTGGGGATGGAGCAGTACGTC.

The chain employs TRBV11-3 and TRBJ2-2; 7 nucleotides align to TRBD1. CDR1 SGHNT and CDR2 YENEEA come from the germline V gene. The CDR3 is 15 amino acids. The V and J ends lost 5 bases and 3 bases, in that order; junction bases with no gene match: 6. DNA for the CDR3: TGTGCCAGCAGCCGCACAGGGGATTACACCGGGGAGCTGTTTTTT. The encoded protein is CASSRTGDYTGELFF.